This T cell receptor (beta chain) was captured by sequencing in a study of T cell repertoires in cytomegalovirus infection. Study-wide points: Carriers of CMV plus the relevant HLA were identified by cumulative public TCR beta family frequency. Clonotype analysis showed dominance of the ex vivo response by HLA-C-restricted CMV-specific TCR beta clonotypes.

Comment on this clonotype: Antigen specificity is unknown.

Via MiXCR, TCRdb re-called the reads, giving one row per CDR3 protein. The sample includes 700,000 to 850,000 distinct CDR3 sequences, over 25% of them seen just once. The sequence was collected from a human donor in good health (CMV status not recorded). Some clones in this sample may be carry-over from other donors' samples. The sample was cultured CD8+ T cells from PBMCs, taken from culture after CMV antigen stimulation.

For the CDR3, the DNA is TGCGCCAGCAGCCCGGACGGGGTACTGAACACCGGGGAGCTGTTTTTT. Translation gives CASSPDGVLNTGELFF. The V call is TRBV4-1, the J call TRBJ2-2, with D tentatively TRBD2 (5 bases). Germline-derived CDR1 and CDR2 are MGHRA and YSYEKL. The CDR3 totals 16 residues. V gave up 4 bases and J gave up 1 base, with 13 bases separating them.